These T cell receptor beta chains were read from a single sample in a study of shared clonotypes between healthy human individuals. The assay was immunoSEQ multiplex PCR, and TCRdb's table has in-frame clones only and misses some. Among about 700,000 clones, around 72% were seen once, and the ten largest hold about 1.8%. The sequencing sample was made of memory CD4+ T cells sorted from blood. These receptors were taken from a woman in her twenties or thirties in good health. The CDR3 runs from the conserved cysteine through the conserved F or W. D genes are given only for firm matches. Not every row has a clone size; where given, it reads once, few, many or a size class.

v_gene: TRBV2
d_gene: TRBD2
j_gene: TRBJ2-5
abundance: NA
CDR3nt: TGTGCCAGCAGTGACCGGTCTAGCGGGAGGAGGTGGGAGACCCAGTACTTC
CDR3aa: CASSDRSSGRRWETQYF

v_gene: TRBV5-1
d_gene: NA
j_gene: TRBJ2-5
abundance: NA
CDR3nt: TGCGCCACAGCGCAGGGGGGATCCGAGACCCAGTACTTC
CDR3aa: CATAQGGSETQYF

v_gene: TRBV30
d_gene: TRBD1
j_gene: TRBJ2-7
abundance: once
CDR3nt: TGTGCCTGGGGGTTACAGGGGTCCTACTACGAGCAGTACTTC
CDR3aa: CAWGLQGSYYEQYF

v_gene: TRBV5-1
d_gene: NA
j_gene: TRBJ1-4
abundance: NA
CDR3nt: TGCGCCAGCAGCCCCTACCCCGGCGACTTTCCCGAAAAACTGTTTTTT
CDR3aa: CASSPYPGDFPEKLFF

v_gene: TRBV18
d_gene: NA
j_gene: TRBJ2-7
abundance: NA
CDR3nt: TGTGCCAGCTCACCGTCGGTGAGGCAGGCGTCTGACGAGCAGTACTTC
CDR3aa: CASSPSVRQASDEQYF

v_gene: TRBV6-1
d_gene: NA
j_gene: TRBJ1-2
abundance: NA
CDR3nt: TGTGCCAGCAACCGAGGGTGGAACTATGGCTACACCTTC
CDR3aa: CASNRGWNYGYTF

v_gene: TRBV2
d_gene: NA
j_gene: TRBJ1-5
abundance: NA
CDR3nt: TGTGCCAGCAGTGAGCGGCTCAATCAGCCCCAGCATTTT
CDR3aa: CASSERLNQPQHF

v_gene: TRBV30
d_gene: NA
j_gene: TRBJ1-1
abundance: NA
CDR3nt: TGTGCCTGGTCTCGTCATCACGGGGGCGCCCCTGAAGCTTTCTTT
CDR3aa: CAWSRHHGGAPEAFF

v_gene: TRBV4-1
d_gene: TRBD2
j_gene: TRBJ2-7
abundance: NA
CDR3nt: TGCGCCAGCAGCCTCCGGGACGGGAGGAACCGGTACTTC
CDR3aa: CASSLRDGRNRYF

v_gene: TRBV7-3
d_gene: TRBD2
j_gene: TRBJ2-2
abundance: NA
CDR3nt: TGTGCCAGCAGCTTATTGGCGGGAGGGCCTCGAAACACCGGGGAGCTGTTTTTT
CDR3aa: CASSLLAGGPRNTGELFF

v_gene: TRBV7-9
d_gene: NA
j_gene: TRBJ1-2
abundance: NA
CDR3nt: TGTGCCAGCAGCTTAGTATCGTCGGGAGGGTATGGCTACACCTTC
CDR3aa: CASSLVSSGGYGYTF

v_gene: TRBV28
d_gene: NA
j_gene: TRBJ1-5
abundance: once
CDR3nt: TGTGCCAGCAGTTTAATACGAAGCAATCAGCCCCAGCATTTT
CDR3aa: CASSLIRSNQPQHF

v_gene: TRBV19
d_gene: TRBD2
j_gene: TRBJ2-5
abundance: NA
CDR3nt: TGTGCCAGTAGTATGGGACTAAACCAAGAGACCCAGTACTTC
CDR3aa: CASSMGLNQETQYF

v_gene: TRBV9
d_gene: NA
j_gene: TRBJ2-1
abundance: NA
CDR3nt: TGTGCCAGCAGCGTGGGTGTGCGAAATGAGCAGTTCTTC
CDR3aa: CASSVGVRNEQFF

v_gene: TRBV4-2
d_gene: TRBD2
j_gene: TRBJ2-5
abundance: NA
CDR3nt: TGTGCCAGCAGCCAAGATCAGGGGACTAGCGGGAGAGAGACCCAGTACTTC
CDR3aa: CASSQDQGTSGRETQYF

v_gene: TRBV6-5
d_gene: NA
j_gene: TRBJ2-5
abundance: NA
CDR3nt: TGTGCCAGCAGTTACCCCGGTGGTGAGACCCAGTACTTC
CDR3aa: CASSYPGGETQYF

v_gene: TRBV19
d_gene: NA
j_gene: TRBJ1-5
abundance: many
CDR3nt: TGTGCCAGCAAGGGGGATAGCAATCAGCCCCAGCATTTT
CDR3aa: CASKGDSNQPQHF

v_gene: TRBV29-1
d_gene: NA
j_gene: TRBJ1-1
abundance: NA
CDR3nt: TGCAGCGTTGAAGATTATAAGGATGCTGAAGCTTTCTTT
CDR3aa: CSVEDYKDAEAFF

v_gene: TRBV27
d_gene: NA
j_gene: TRBJ1-1
abundance: NA
CDR3nt: TGTGCCAGCACCCCGGCTGGGGGCCCTGAAGCTTTCTTT
CDR3aa: CASTPAGGPEAFF

v_gene: TRBV18
d_gene: NA
j_gene: TRBJ1-5
abundance: NA
CDR3nt: TGTGCCAGCTCACCATCTAGGCAGCCCGGGCCGCAGCCCCAGCATTTT
CDR3aa: CASSPSRQPGPQPQHF